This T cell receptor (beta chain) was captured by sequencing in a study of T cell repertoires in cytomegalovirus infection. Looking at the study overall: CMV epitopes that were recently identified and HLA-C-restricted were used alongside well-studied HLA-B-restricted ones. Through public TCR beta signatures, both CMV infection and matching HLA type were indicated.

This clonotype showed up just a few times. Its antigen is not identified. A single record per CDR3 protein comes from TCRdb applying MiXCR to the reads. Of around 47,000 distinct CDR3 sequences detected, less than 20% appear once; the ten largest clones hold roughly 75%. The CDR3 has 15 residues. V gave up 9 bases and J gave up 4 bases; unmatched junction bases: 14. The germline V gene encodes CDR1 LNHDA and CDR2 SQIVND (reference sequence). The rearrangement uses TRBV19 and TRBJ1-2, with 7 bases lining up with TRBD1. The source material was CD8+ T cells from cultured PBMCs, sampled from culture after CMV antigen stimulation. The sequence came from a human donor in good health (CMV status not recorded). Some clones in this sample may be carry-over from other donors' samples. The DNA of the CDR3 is TGTGCCAGCAAAGAACATGACAGGGCGATCTATGGCTACACCTTC. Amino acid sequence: CASKEHDRAIYGYTF.